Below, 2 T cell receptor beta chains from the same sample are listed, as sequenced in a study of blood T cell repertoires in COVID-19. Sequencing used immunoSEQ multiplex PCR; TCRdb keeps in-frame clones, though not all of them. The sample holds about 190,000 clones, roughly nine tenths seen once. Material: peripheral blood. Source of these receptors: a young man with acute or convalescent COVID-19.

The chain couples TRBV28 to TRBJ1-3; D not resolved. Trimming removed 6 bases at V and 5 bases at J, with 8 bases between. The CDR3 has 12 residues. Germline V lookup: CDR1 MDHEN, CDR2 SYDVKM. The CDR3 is CASRTGRNTIYF. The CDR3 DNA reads TGTGCCAGCAGAACGGGGAGAAACACCATATATTTT. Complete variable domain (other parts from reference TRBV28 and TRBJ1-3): DVKVTQSSRYLVKRTGEKVFLECVQDMDHENMFWYRQDPGLGLRLIYFSYDVKMKEKGDIPEGYSVSREKKERFSLILESASTNQTSMYLCASRTGRNTIYFGEGSWLTVV.

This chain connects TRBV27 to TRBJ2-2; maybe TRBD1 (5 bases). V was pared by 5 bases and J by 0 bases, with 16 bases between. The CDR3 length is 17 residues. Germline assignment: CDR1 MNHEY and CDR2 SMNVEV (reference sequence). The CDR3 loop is CASSPLTGLSNTGELFF. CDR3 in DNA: TGTGCCAGCAGTCCATTAACAGGTCTTTCGAACACCGGGGAGCTGTTTTTT.